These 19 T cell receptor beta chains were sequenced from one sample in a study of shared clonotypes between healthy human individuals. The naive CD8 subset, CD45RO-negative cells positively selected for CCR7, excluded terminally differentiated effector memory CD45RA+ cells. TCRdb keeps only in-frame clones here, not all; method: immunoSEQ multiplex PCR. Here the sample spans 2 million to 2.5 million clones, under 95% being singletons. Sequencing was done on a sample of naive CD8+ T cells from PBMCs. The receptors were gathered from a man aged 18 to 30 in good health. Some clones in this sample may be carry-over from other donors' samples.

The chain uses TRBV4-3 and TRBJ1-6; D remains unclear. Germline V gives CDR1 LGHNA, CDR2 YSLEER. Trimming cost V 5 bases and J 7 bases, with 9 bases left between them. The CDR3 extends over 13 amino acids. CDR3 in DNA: TGCGCCAGCAGCGCCCTACTAAATTCACCCCTCCACTTT. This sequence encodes CASSALLNSPLHF.

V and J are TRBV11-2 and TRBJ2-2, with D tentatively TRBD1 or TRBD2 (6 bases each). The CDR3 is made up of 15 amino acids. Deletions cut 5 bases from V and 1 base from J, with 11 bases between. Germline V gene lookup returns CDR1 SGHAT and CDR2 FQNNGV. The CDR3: CASSTSRGNTGELFF. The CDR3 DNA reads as TGTGCCAGCAGCACTAGCAGGGGGAACACCGGGGAGCTGTTTTTT.

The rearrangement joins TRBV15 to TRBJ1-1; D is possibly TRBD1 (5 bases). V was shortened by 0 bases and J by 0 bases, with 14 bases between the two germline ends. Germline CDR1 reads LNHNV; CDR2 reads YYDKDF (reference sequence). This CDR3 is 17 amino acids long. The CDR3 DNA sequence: TGTGCCACCAGCAGAGATCGCTTAGGGACCATGAACACTGAAGCTTTCTTT. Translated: CATSRDRLGTMNTEAFF.

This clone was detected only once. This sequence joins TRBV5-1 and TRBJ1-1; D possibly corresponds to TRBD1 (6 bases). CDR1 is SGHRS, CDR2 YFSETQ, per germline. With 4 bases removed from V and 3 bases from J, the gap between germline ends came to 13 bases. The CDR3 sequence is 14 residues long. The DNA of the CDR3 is TGCGCCAGCAGCCCTAGGGGGTTGGACACTGAAGCTTTCTTT. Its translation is CASSPRGLDTEAFF.

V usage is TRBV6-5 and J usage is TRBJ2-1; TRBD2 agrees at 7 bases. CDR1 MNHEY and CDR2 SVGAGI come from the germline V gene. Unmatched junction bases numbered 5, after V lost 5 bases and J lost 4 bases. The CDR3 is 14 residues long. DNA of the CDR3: TGTGCCAGCAGTACGTGGGGGGGTTACAATGAGCAGTTCTTC. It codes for CASSTWGGYNEQFF.

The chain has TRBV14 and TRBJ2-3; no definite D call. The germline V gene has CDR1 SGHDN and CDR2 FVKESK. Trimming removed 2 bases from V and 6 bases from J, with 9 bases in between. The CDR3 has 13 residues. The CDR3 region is CASSQLVSDTQYF. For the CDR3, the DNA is TGTGCCAGCAGCCAACTGGTTTCGGATACGCAGTATTTT.

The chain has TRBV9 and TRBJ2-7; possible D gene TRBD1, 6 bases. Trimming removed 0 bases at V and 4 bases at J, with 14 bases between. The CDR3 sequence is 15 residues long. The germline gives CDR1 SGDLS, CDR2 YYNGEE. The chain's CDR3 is CASSVEVGARYEQYF. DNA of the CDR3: TGTGCCAGCAGCGTAGAAGTGGGGGCGAGGTACGAGCAGTACTTC.

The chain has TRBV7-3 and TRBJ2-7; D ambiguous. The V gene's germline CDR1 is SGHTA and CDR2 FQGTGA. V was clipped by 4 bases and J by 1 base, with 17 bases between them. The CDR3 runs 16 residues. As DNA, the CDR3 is TGTGCCAGCAGCTCCGGCTCAGACGGCTGGTCCTACGAGCAGTACTTC. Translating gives CASSSGSDGWSYEQYF.

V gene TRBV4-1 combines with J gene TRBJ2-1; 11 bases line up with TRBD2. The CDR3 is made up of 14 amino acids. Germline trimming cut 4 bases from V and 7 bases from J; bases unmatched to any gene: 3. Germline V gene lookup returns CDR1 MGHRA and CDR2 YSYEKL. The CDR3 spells CASSLLAGVNEQFF. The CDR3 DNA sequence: TGCGCCAGCAGCCTACTAGCGGGAGTGAATGAGCAGTTCTTC.

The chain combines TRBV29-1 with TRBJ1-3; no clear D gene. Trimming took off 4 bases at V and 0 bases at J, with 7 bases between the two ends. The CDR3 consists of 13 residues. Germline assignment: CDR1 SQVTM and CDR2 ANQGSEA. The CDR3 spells CSVGLYSGNTIYF. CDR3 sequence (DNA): TGCAGCGTTGGGCTGTACTCTGGAAACACCATATATTTT.

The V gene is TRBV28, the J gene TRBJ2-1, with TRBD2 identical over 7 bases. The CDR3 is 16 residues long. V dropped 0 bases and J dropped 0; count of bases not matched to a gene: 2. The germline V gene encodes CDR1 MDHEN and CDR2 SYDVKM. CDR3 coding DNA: TGTGCCAGCAGTTTATGGGCTAGCGGCTCCTACAATGAGCAGTTCTTC. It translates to CASSLWASGSYNEQFF.

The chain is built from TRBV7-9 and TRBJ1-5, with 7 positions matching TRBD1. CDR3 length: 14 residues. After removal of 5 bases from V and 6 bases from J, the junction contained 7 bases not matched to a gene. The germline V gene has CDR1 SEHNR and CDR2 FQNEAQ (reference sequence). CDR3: CASSPRDSGQPQHF. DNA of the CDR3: TGTGCCAGCAGCCCGCGGGACAGCGGTCAGCCCCAGCATTTT.

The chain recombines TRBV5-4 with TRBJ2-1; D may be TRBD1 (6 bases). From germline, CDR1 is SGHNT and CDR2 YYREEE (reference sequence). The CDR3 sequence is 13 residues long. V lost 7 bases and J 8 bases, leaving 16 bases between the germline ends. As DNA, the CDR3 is TGTGCCAGCGGGGGCAAAGTAGTCGATGAGCAGTTCTTC. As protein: CASGGKVVDEQFF.

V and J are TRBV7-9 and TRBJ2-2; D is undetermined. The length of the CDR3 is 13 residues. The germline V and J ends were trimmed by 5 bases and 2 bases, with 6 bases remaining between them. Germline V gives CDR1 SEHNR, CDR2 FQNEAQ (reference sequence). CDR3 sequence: CASSLDNTGELFF. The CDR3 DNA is TGTGCCAGCAGCCTAGACAACACCGGGGAGCTGTTTTTT.

This chain's CDR3 is CASTPTGALGYNEQFF. CDR3 DNA: TGTGCCAGCACCCCGACAGGGGCACTGGGCTACAATGAGCAGTTCTTC. V usage is TRBV27 and J usage is TRBJ2-1; TRBD1 aligns across 8 bases. This CDR3 comprises 16 residues. From germline, CDR1 is MNHEY and CDR2 SMNVEV (reference sequence). V dropped 7 bases and J dropped 3; count of bases not matched to a gene: 11.

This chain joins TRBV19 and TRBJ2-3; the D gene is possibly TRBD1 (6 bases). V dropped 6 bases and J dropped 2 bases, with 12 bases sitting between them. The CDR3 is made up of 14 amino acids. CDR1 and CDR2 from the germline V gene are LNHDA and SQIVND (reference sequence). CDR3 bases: TGTGCCAGTAGCCACGGACAGACCACAGATACGCAGTATTTT. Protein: CASSHGQTTDTQYF.

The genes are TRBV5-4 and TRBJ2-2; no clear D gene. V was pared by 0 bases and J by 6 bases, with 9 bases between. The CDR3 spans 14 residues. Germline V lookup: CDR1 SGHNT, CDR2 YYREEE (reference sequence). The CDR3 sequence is CASSLGSPPGELFF. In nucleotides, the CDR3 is TGTGCCAGCAGCTTGGGGTCCCCACCCGGGGAGCTGTTTTTT.

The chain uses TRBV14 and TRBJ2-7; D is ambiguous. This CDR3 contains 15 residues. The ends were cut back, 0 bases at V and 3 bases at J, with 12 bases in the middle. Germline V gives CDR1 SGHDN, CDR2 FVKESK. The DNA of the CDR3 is TGTGCCAGCAGCCAAGATCCAGATCCAGACTACGAGCAGTACTTC. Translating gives CASSQDPDPDYEQYF.

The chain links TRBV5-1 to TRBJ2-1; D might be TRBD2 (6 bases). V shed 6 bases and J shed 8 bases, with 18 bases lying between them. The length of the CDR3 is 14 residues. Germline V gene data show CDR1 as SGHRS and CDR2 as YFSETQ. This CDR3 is CASTGGGFVDEQFF. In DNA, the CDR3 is TGCGCCAGCACGGGTGGAGGGTTTGTTGATGAGCAGTTCTTC.